The clone carrying this T cell receptor beta chain has just one count. Its antigen remains unknown. The data are from a study of memory CD4+ T cells and cytomegalovirus serostatus. Study at large: Of the healthy Belgian adults, 9 were CMV seropositive and around 22 seronegative. Study-level points and caveats: Each of approximately 61 CMV-associated TCRbeta sequences occurred in one to five individuals. CMV serostatus prediction reached median AUC approximately 0.96, or 0.89 with US-trained model.

V dropped 0 bases and J dropped 1 base, with 10 bases sitting between them. CDR3 size: 15 residues. CDR1 is SGDLS, CDR2 YYNGEE, per germline. Method: immunoSEQ multiplex PCR; TCRdb's copy keeps in-frame clones and lacks some. The sample has 50,000 to 75,000 clones; around four fifths are singletons. The sort gate was single viable CD3+CD4+CD8-CD45RO+ cells for memory CD4+ T cells. Input material: memory CD4+ T cells from blood. The source of this sequence is an adult in good health and CMV-seronegative. This sequence joins TRBV9 and TRBJ1-1; D call uncertain. The CDR3 sequence: CASSVVPGGNTEAFF. CDR3 sequence (DNA): TGTGCCAGCAGCGTAGTTCCCGGAGGGAACACTGAAGCTTTCTTT.